The 32 T cell receptor beta chains listed next were all sequenced from one sample in a study of blood T cell repertoires in COVID-19. Generated by immunoSEQ multiplex PCR, the TCRdb table keeps only in-frame clones and is missing some. The data show about 360,000 clones, with about 87% seen just once and under 3% held by the top ten. The sample comprised peripheral blood. All receptors come from a human donor in a cohort sampled during active COVID-19.

The chain has TRBV5-8 and TRBJ2-1; D is perhaps TRBD2 (5 bases). The CDR3 is 16 amino acids. Germline V CDR1 and CDR2: SGHTS, YDEGEE. V lost 4 bases, J lost 3 bases, and 17 bases lay in between. For the CDR3, the DNA is TGTGCCAGCAGCCCCGGACTGGAGGTGTTCTACAATGAGCAGTTCTTC. Its protein product is CASSPGLEVFYNEQFF.

The chain joins TRBV11-2 to TRBJ1-1, with 11 bases lining up with TRBD1. The CDR3 runs to 13 residues. CDR1 is SGHAT, CDR2 FQNNGV, per germline. The ends lost 2 bases at V and 10 bases at J; junction bases unmatched: 3. As DNA, the CDR3 is TGTGCCAGCAGCTTACTGGGACAGGGGGGAGCTTTCTTT. It codes for CASSLLGQGGAFF. The full variable domain, with the rest looked up from reference TRBV11-2 and TRBJ1-1, is EAGVAQSPRYKIIEKRQSVAFWCNPISGHATLYWYQQILGQGPKLLIQFQNNGVVDDSQLPKDRFSAERLKGVDSTLKIQPAKLEDSAVYLCASSLLGQGGAFFGQGTRLTVV.

The V and J genes are TRBV28 and TRBJ2-1, with a possible D match to TRBD2 (5 bases). The V gene's germline CDR1 is MDHEN and CDR2 SYDVKM. This CDR3 region has 13 residues. With 3 bases removed from V and 11 bases from J, the gap between germline ends came to 14 bases. The CDR3 here is CASSFGSSEKQFF. The CDR3 DNA reads TGTGCCAGCAGTTTTGGGAGTAGCGAAAAGCAGTTCTTC.

V usage is TRBV4-2 and J usage is TRBJ2-7; 7 positions match TRBD2. The germline V gene encodes CDR1 LGHNA and CDR2 YNFKEQ. This CDR3 comprises 13 residues. V gave up 2 bases and J gave up 6 bases; unmatched junction bases: 4. CDR3 sequence: CASSQRLATEQYF. The CDR3 DNA reads TGTGCCAGCAGCCAACGACTAGCAACCGAGCAGTACTTC.

V gene TRBV20-1 combines with J gene TRBJ2-1; 13 bases match TRBD2. CDR1 and CDR2 (germline): DFQATT, SNEGSKA (reference sequence). Trimming at V came to 3 bases and at J to 4 bases, leaving 6 bases not matched to a gene. The CDR3 has 16 residues. Here the CDR3 reads CSASGLAGALYNEQFF. The CDR3 region has the DNA TGCAGTGCTAGTGGACTAGCGGGAGCCTTATACAATGAGCAGTTCTTC.

V and J are TRBV6-2 or TRBV6-3 and TRBJ1-2, with TRBD1 identical over 7 bases. Germline trimming cut 5 bases from V and 0 bases from J; bases unmatched to any gene: 15. The length of the CDR3 is 18 residues. Germline loops: CDR1 MNHEY, CDR2 SVGEGT. The CDR3: CASSTIRDSQTANYGYTF. In DNA, the CDR3 is TGTGCCAGCAGTACCATACGGGACAGCCAAACAGCTAACTATGGCTACACCTTC.

This clone has only one observation. The chain has TRBV9 and TRBJ2-3, with unresolved D. The CDR3 is 15 residues long. From germline, CDR1 is SGDLS and CDR2 YYNGEE. V was clipped by 4 bases and J by 0 bases, with 12 bases between them. As DNA, the CDR3 is TGTGCCAGCAGCCCCCTCCACTCTAGCACAGATACGCAGTATTTT. Its protein product is CASSPLHSSTDTQYF. Drawing the rest from reference TRBV9 and TRBJ2-3, the complete variable domain is DSGVTQTPKHLITATGQRVTLRCSPRSGDLSVYWYQQSLDQGLQFLIQYYNGEERAKGNILERFSAQQFPDLHSELNLSSLELGDSALYFCASSPLHSSTDTQYFGPGTRLTVL.

A single count supports this clone. The CDR3 sequence: CASRIGHIDGEGNIQYF. CDR3 coding DNA: TGTGCAAGTCGCATAGGGCACATAGACGGGGAGGGAAACATTCAGTACTTC. The chain combines TRBV12-2 with TRBJ2-4; TRBD2 is taken as the D call from the table, unchecked against the DNA. TRBV12-2 is tagged as a pseudogene. This CDR3 is built from 17 residues.

V usage is TRBV28 and J usage is TRBJ2-7; 7 bases align to TRBD1. The CDR3 is made up of 14 amino acids. V shed 6 bases and J 1 base; nucleotides not matched to a gene: 6. CDR1 MDHEN and CDR2 SYDVKM come from the germline V gene. The CDR3 loop is CASREQGLSYEQYF. The CDR3 DNA follows: TGTGCCAGCAGGGAACAGGGGTTGTCCTACGAGCAGTACTTC. The whole variable domain, filled in from reference TRBV28 and TRBJ2-7, reads DVKVTQSSRYLVKRTGEKVFLECVQDMDHENMFWYRQDPGLGLRLIYFSYDVKMKEKGDIPEGYSVSREKKERFSLILESASTNQTSMYLCASREQGLSYEQYFGPGTRLTVT.

This sequence joins TRBV4-1 and TRBJ1-2; 9 bases map to TRBD1. Germline CDR1 is MGHRA and CDR2 is YSYEKL. This CDR3 contains 13 residues. The V gene end was trimmed by 5 bases and the J gene end by 7 bases; junction bases not matched to a gene: 5. The CDR3 spells CASSSTGGSGYTF. DNA of the CDR3: TGCGCCAGCAGCTCAACAGGGGGCTCTGGCTACACCTTC.

The CDR3 nucleotides are TGTGCCAGCAGCCAAGATCGGAGGGGGCCCTATGGCTACACCTTC. It specifies CASSQDRRGPYGYTF. The chain couples TRBV14 to TRBJ1-2, with 7 bases matching TRBD1. V shed 0 bases and J 4 bases; nucleotides not matched to a gene: 5. The CDR3 covers 15 residues. Germline V gene data show CDR1 as SGHDN and CDR2 as FVKESK. The full variable domain, completed using reference TRBV14 and TRBJ1-2, is EAGVTQFPSHSVIEKGQTVTLRCDPISGHDNLYWYRRVMGKEIKFLLHFVKESKQDESGMPNNRFLAERTGGTYSTLKVQPAELEDSGVYFCASSQDRRGPYGYTFGSGTRLTVV.

The genes are TRBV29-1 and TRBJ2-1; 8 positions agree with TRBD2. Germline V gene data show CDR1 as SQVTM and CDR2 as ANQGSEA. This CDR3 contains 18 residues. V lost 4 bases and J lost 7; bases outside the gene matches: 21. The CDR3 nucleotides read TGCAGCGTTGTCCCCTTCGTAGGCGGGGGGCTAGGATGGAATGAGCAGTTCTTC. Encoded protein: CSVVPFVGGGLGWNEQFF.

The chain employs TRBV19 and TRBJ1-6; D is ambiguous. The CDR3 totals 14 residues. Per germline, CDR1 LNHDA and CDR2 SQIVND (reference sequence). V lost 3 bases and J 7 bases, leaving 10 bases between the germline ends. The CDR3 loop reads CASSIRQVNSPLHF. CDR3 bases: TGTGCCAGTAGTATCCGGCAGGTCAATTCACCCCTCCACTTT.

The CDR3 DNA reads TGCGCCAGCAGCCAAGATCAAACTAATGAAAAACTGTTTTTT. This translates into CASSQDQTNEKLFF. The chain combines TRBV4-1 with TRBJ1-4; the D is unclear. Germline V CDR1 and CDR2: MGHRA, YSYEKL. V was pared by 0 bases and J by 1 base, with 3 bases between. There are 14 residues in the CDR3.

This clone was seen a few times. The V gene is TRBV4-1, the J gene TRBJ1-1; D is unclear. This CDR3 comprises 13 residues. CDR1 and CDR2 (germline): MGHRA, YSYEKL. Trimming stripped 0 bases from V and 3 bases from J, with 5 bases between. In nucleotides, the CDR3 is TGCGCCAGCAGCCAAGAACGGGACACTGAAGCTTTCTTT. Its translation is CASSQERDTEAFF.

This clone occurred once. The rearrangement uses TRBV10-3 and TRBJ1-5; the D is unclear. CDR1 ENHRY and CDR2 SYGVKD come from the germline V gene. Trimming took 5 bases from V and 7 from J, leaving 12 bases between them. The CDR3 is 13 residues long. CDR3 protein: CAISTERVQPQHF. For the CDR3, the DNA is TGTGCCATCAGTACCGAGAGGGTCCAGCCCCAGCATTTT.

The chain recombines TRBV18 with TRBJ2-3, with D possibly matching TRBD2 (7 bases). In germline, CDR1 is KGHSH, CDR2 LQKENI. V lost 2 bases, J lost 2 bases, and 14 bases lay in between. This CDR3 is 16 amino acids long. The CDR3 DNA sequence: TGTGCCAGCTCACCATGGAGGGGGGGATACACAGATACGCAGTATTTT. Its protein product is CASSPWRGGYTDTQYF.

Of note for this clone: Other DNA sequences of this sample code for an identical CDR3. V usage is TRBV5-1 and J usage is TRBJ2-5; 8 bases are shared with TRBD2. The CDR3 spans 13 residues. J lost 5 bases, V lost 0 bases, and 0 bases had no gene match. CDR1 is SGHRS and CDR2 is YFSETQ in the germline V gene. CDR3 protein: CASSLAGGETQYF. CDR3 in DNA: TGCGCCAGCAGCTTGGCGGGAGGGGAGACCCAGTACTTC.

This clone came up once. This rearrangement joins TRBV19 to TRBJ1-6, with unresolved D. V lost 3 bases and J lost 10, with 13 bases in between. Per germline, CDR1 LNHDA and CDR2 SQIVND (reference sequence). The CDR3 contains 14 residues. For the CDR3, the DNA is TGTGCCAGTAGTATTTTTGAGGGATCCTCACCCCTCCACTTT. As protein: CASSIFEGSSPLHF.

The chain uses TRBV7-8 and TRBJ2-3; the match to TRBD2 covers 11 bases. Germline CDR1 is SGHVS and CDR2 is FQNEAQ. The CDR3 is 16 residues long. V was clipped by 4 bases and J by 4 bases; unmatched bases: 7. The DNA for the CDR3 is TGTGCCAGCAGCTCGATTAGCGGGGGGGCGGCAGATACGCAGTATTTT. Translation gives CASSSISGGAADTQYF.

In its sample, this clone was seen once. The V gene is TRBV5-1, the J gene TRBJ2-5; 8 nucleotides line up with TRBD2. Per germline, CDR1 SGHRS and CDR2 YFSETQ. The CDR3 is 16 amino acids. V shed 0 bases and J 4 bases; nucleotides not matched to a gene: 8. The DNA for the CDR3 is TGCGCCAGCAGCTTGGAGAACGGGGGGGCCGGAGAGACCCAGTACTTC. Amino acids: CASSLENGGAGETQYF.

This chain connects TRBV19 to TRBJ2-3; 15 nucleotides match TRBD2. CDR1 and CDR2 (germline): LNHDA, SQIVND (reference sequence). The CDR3 is made up of 16 amino acids. After removal of 1 base from V and 6 bases from J, the junction contained 2 bases not matched to a gene. CDR3 nucleotide sequence: TGTGCCAGTAGTATAGGAGGACTAGCGGGGGGGGATACGCAGTATTTT. Encoded protein: CASSIGGLAGGDTQYF.

Only one count was recorded for this clone. This sequence joins TRBV2 and TRBJ1-2; the D gene is possibly TRBD1 (5 bases). The CDR3 has 14 amino acids. Germline V gene data show CDR1 as SNHLY and CDR2 as FYNNEI. V gave up 7 bases and J gave up 0 bases, with 12 bases separating them. The CDR3 nucleotides are TGTGCCAGCATGGCAGGGAAAACTAACTATGGCTACACCTTC. Protein product: CASMAGKTNYGYTF.

V gene TRBV5-8 combines with J gene TRBJ2-5; TRBD1 agrees at 7 bases. With 4 bases clipped from V and 5 bases from J, the junction kept 14 bases outside the gene matches. Germline lookup yields CDR1 SGHTS and CDR2 YDEGEE. The CDR3 has 16 amino acids. The CDR3 DNA reads as TGTGCCAGCAGCCCTCATCGACAGGGCATTGAGGAGACCCAGTACTTC. This translates into CASSPHRQGIEETQYF.

V usage is TRBV15 and J usage is TRBJ2-7; no clear D. With 3 bases removed from V and 3 bases from J, the gap between germline ends came to 9 bases. The CDR3 is 13 residues long. Per the germline V gene, CDR1 is LNHNV and CDR2 is YYDKDF (reference sequence). This CDR3 reads CATSSIPGYEQYF. Here the CDR3 DNA reads TGTGCCACCAGCAGTATTCCAGGCTACGAGCAGTACTTC.

The V and J genes are TRBV7-2 and TRBJ2-5; D perhaps matches TRBD1 (6 bases). The CDR3 is 13 amino acids. V gave up 5 bases and J gave up 5 bases, with 12 bases separating them. Germline V gene data show CDR1 as SGHTA and CDR2 as FQGNSA. The CDR3 loop is CASSVTGLETQYF. The CDR3, as DNA: TGTGCCAGCAGCGTAACAGGGCTGGAGACCCAGTACTTC.

This clone was recorded once. The V call is TRBV6-6, the J call TRBJ1-6; D not resolved. Germline V lookup: CDR1 MNHNY, CDR2 SVGAGI (reference sequence). The CDR3 spans 12 residues. Trimming took off 3 bases at V and 9 bases at J, with 6 bases between the two ends. DNA for the CDR3: TGTGCCAGCAGTTATGTGAGTTCACCCCTCCACTTT. This codes for CASSYVSSPLHF.

V and J are TRBV29-1 and TRBJ2-2; D unresolved. Germline assignment: CDR1 SQVTM and CDR2 ANQGSEA. The CDR3 extends over 12 amino acids. Written as DNA, the CDR3 is TGCACCGCGGCAAGCACCGTCGGGGAGCTGTTTTTT. This gives the protein CTAASTVGELFF.

The J gene is TRBJ2-2, the V gene TRBV9; 8 nucleotides match TRBD2. Trimming took 3 bases from V and 2 from J; bases not matched to a gene: 3. The CDR3 is 15 amino acids. Germline V gene sequence: CDR1 SGDLS, CDR2 YYNGEE. In DNA, the CDR3 is TGTGCCAGCAGCGACGGGACTAGAAACACCGGGGAGCTGTTTTTT. Protein: CASSDGTRNTGELFF.

This chain links TRBV11-2 with TRBJ2-7, with TRBD2 matching 7 bases. CDR1 and CDR2 (germline): SGHAT, FQNNGV. Unmatched junction bases numbered 5, after V lost 6 bases and J lost 0 bases. The CDR3 contains 14 residues. CDR3 amino acids: CASRPSGYSYEQYF. DNA for the CDR3: TGTGCCAGCAGACCTAGCGGATACTCCTACGAGCAGTACTTC.

The rearrangement uses TRBV5-1 and TRBJ2-7; 12 bases are shared with TRBD2. With 4 bases clipped from V and 0 bases from J, the junction kept 11 bases outside the gene matches. This CDR3 is built from 18 residues. The germline gives CDR1 SGHRS, CDR2 YFSETQ. CDR3 amino acids: CASSRGTSGHWYSYEQYF. The DNA for the CDR3 is TGCGCCAGCAGCCGCGGGACTAGCGGGCATTGGTACTCCTACGAGCAGTACTTC.

In this sample, this clone turned up once. The genes are TRBV29-1 and TRBJ2-3, with TRBD2 identical over 12 bases. The CDR3 length is 15 residues. Trimming at V came to 4 bases and at J to 6 bases, leaving 8 bases not matched to a gene. Germline CDR1 SQVTM, CDR2 ANQGSEA. The CDR3 nucleotides read TGCAGCGTTGCCATTACTAGCGGGAGGTTGGATACGCAGTATTTT. Translated: CSVAITSGRLDTQYF.